The 23 T cell receptor beta chains in this list originate from one sample, sequenced in a study of shared clonotypes between healthy human individuals. Assay used: immunoSEQ multiplex PCR; TCRdb lists only in-frame clones, some missing. The sample consists of about 980,000 clones, 76% of them appearing once. The sample taken for sequencing was memory CD4+ T cells sorted from blood. Subset described: CD45RA-negative fraction. The receptors originated from a man between 18 and 29 years old in good health.

The chain carries TRBV10-3 and TRBJ1-5, with TRBD1 matching 9 bases. CDR3 length: 13 residues. Germline-derived CDR1 and CDR2 are ENHRY and SYGVKD. Trimming took 10 bases from V and 1 from J; bases not matched to a gene: 2. The CDR3 nucleotides are TGTGCCACCGGGACAGGGAGCAATCAGCCCCAGCATTTT. Its translation: CATGTGSNQPQHF.

The rearrangement links TRBV2 to TRBJ1-2; D not resolved. The CDR3 runs to 14 residues. CDR1 and CDR2 (germline): SNHLY, FYNNEI. V was cut by 6 bases and J by 3 bases, with 14 bases left in between. The CDR3 region has the DNA TGTGCCAGCAGACCTGCGGCAGTTTACTATGGCTACACCTTC. This encodes CASRPAAVYYGYTF.

The rearrangement uses TRBV6-6 and TRBJ1-1; TRBD1 matches 8 bases. Germline V gene data show CDR1 as MNHNY and CDR2 as SVGAGI (reference sequence). The CDR3 is 14 residues long. The trim removed 6 bases at V and 4 bases at J, leaving 7 bases unmatched. Here the CDR3 reads CASRPGGGGTEAFF. The CDR3, as DNA: TGTGCCAGCAGGCCAGGGGGCGGGGGCACTGAAGCTTTCTTT.

The chain employs TRBV11-1 and TRBJ1-1, with a possible D match to TRBD1 (5 bases). The ends were cut back, 5 bases at V and 5 bases at J, with 12 bases in the middle. The CDR3 covers 13 residues. From germline, CDR1 is SGHAT and CDR2 FQDESV (reference sequence). This CDR3 is CASSAVGGTEAFF. CDR3 nucleotides: TGTGCCAGCAGCGCAGTCGGGGGTACTGAAGCTTTCTTT.

The chain couples TRBV6-1 to TRBJ1-2, with D tentatively TRBD1 (6 bases). Germline V gives CDR1 MNHNS, CDR2 SASEGT. This CDR3 comprises 16 residues. Deletions cut 4 bases from V and 4 bases from J, with 19 bases between. The CDR3 protein is CASSGSLQGLLYGYTF. In DNA form, the CDR3 reads TGTGCCAGCAGTGGTTCATTACAGGGTTTACTCTATGGCTACACCTTC.

The V and J genes are TRBV6-1 and TRBJ2-2; 12 bases line up with TRBD1. The CDR3 covers 17 residues. CDR1 and CDR2 (germline): MNHNS, SASEGT. Trimming cost V 3 bases and J 7 bases; bases outside gene matches: 9. The CDR3: CASSDPLGTGGSGELFF. CDR3 DNA: TGTGCCAGCAGTGATCCACTGGGGACAGGGGGCAGCGGGGAGCTGTTTTTT.

The chain is built from TRBV9 and TRBJ1-4; no clear D gene. CDR1 and CDR2 from the germline V gene are SGDLS and YYNGEE. The CDR3 extends over 14 amino acids. Trimming shortened V by 4 bases and J by 4 bases, and 11 bases separated the two germline ends. The CDR3 reads CASSLQSRNEKLFF. Here the CDR3 DNA reads TGTGCCAGCAGCTTACAGAGCCGTAATGAAAAACTGTTTTTT.

Here the CDR3 DNA reads TGTGCCAGTAGTGAAATTCGCGGGGATGAAGCTTTCTTT. Its protein is CASSEIRGDEAFF. This sequence joins TRBV19 and TRBJ1-1; D uncertain. The CDR3 loop spans 13 amino acids. Germline loops: CDR1 LNHDA, CDR2 SQIVND (reference sequence). V was clipped by 5 bases and J by 7 bases, with 14 bases between them. The complete variable domain, with remaining parts taken from reference TRBV19 and TRBJ1-1, reads DGGITQSPKYLFRKEGQNVTLSCEQNLNHDAMYWYRQDPGQGLRLIYYSQIVNDFQKGDIAEGYSVSREKKESFPLTVTSAQKNPTAFYLCASSEIRGDEAFFGQGTRLTVV.

The chain is built from TRBV6-5 and TRBJ1-2; 11 nucleotides align to TRBD1. Per germline, CDR1 MNHEY and CDR2 SVGAGI. The CDR3 is 13 residues long. The junction had 6 bases not matched to a gene; V was cut back by 5 bases and J by 10 bases. The CDR3 nucleotides are TGTGCCAGCAGTGGACAGGGGGCGGTTGACTACACCTTC. It is translated as CASSGQGAVDYTF.

This chain uses TRBV7-9 with TRBJ1-6; 10 bases are a match to TRBD1. CDR1 and CDR2 (germline): SEHNR, FQNEAQ (reference sequence). Unmatched junction bases numbered 5, after V lost 5 bases and J lost 7 bases. The CDR3 runs 15 residues. The CDR3 coding sequence is TGTGCCAGCAGCCTGACAGGGGGCTGGAATTCACCCCTCCACTTT. It yields the protein CASSLTGGWNSPLHF.

Concerning this clone: One base separates it from a far larger clone, so it is likely a read error. The rearrangement links TRBV5-4 to TRBJ2-2, with D hard to call. Germline V gene sequence: CDR1 SGHNT, CDR2 YYREEE (reference sequence). The CDR3 runs to 13 residues. The CDR3 DNA is TGTGCCAGCAGCTTGGGGCACACCAGGGAGCTGTTTTTT. Its translation is CASSLGHTRELFF.

The chain couples TRBV21-1 to TRBJ2-5; TRBD2, the D gene given by the table, was not confirmed from the DNA. TRBV21-1 is listed as a pseudogene. The CDR3 spans 15 residues. CDR3 sequence reads: CASSKVPGRLKTQYF. The CDR3 DNA reads as TGTGCCAGCAGCAAAGTGCCAGGGAGGTTGAAGACCCAGTACTTC.

The gene calls are TRBV5-1 and TRBJ2-3; 8 bases fit TRBD2. The CDR3 contains 14 residues. CDR1 is SGHRS and CDR2 is YFSETQ in the germline V gene. V dropped 4 bases and J dropped 4; count of bases not matched to a gene: 5. CDR3 amino acids: CASSPGREADTQYF. CDR3 sequence (DNA): TGCGCCAGCAGCCCCGGGAGGGAGGCAGATACGCAGTATTTT.

This clone was observed a single time. The V call is TRBV10-3, the J call TRBJ2-2; 11 positions agree with TRBD2. This CDR3 is built from 17 residues. Germline assignment: CDR1 ENHRY and CDR2 SYGVKD. Trimming removed 3 bases from V and 4 bases from J; junction bases left unmatched: 7. CDR3 sequence (DNA): TGTGCCATCAGTGACAGGGGGACTAGCGGAACCACCGGGGAGCTGTTTTTT. Residues: CAISDRGTSGTTGELFF.

This clone was observed once. The chain combines TRBV5-6 with TRBJ2-7, with D hard to call. The CDR3 is 14 residues long. V was trimmed by 1 base and J by 2 bases, leaving 10 bases between them. CDR1 is SGHDT and CDR2 is YYEEEE in the germline V gene. Here the CDR3 reads CASSLLQVAYEQYF. In DNA, the CDR3 is TGTGCCAGCAGCTTGCTCCAGGTTGCCTACGAGCAGTACTTC.

The table lists this clone with many counts. The chain has TRBV16 and TRBJ1-2; tentative D call: TRBD1 (5 bases). Looked up from germline, CDR1 is KGHSY and CDR2 is FQNENV. The CDR3 contains 14 residues. V lost 2 bases and J lost 3, with 10 bases in between. CDR3 protein: CASSQPPGDYGYTF. CDR3 DNA: TGTGCCAGCAGCCAACCCCCGGGGGACTATGGCTACACCTTC.

V is TRBV28 and J is TRBJ2-5, with 10 bases aligning to TRBD2. The better agreement between TRBJ2-7 and the DNA end casts doubt on the J call. CDR3 length equals 15 residues. CDR1 is MDHEN and CDR2 is SYDVKM in the germline V gene. The CDR3 DNA follows: TGTGCCAGCAGTTTATCCCTAGCGGGGGCCTACGAGCAGTACTTC. As protein: CASSLSLAGAYEQYF.

The genes are TRBV7-9 and TRBJ2-4; 10 bases align to TRBD2. Germline CDR1 SEHNR, CDR2 FQNEAQ (reference sequence). J lost 0 bases, V lost 5 bases, and 10 bases had no gene match. CDR3 size: 18 residues. CDR3: CASSPLAGVVGAKNIQYF. CDR3 nucleotide sequence: TGTGCCAGCAGCCCCCTAGCGGGAGTAGTAGGAGCCAAAAACATTCAGTACTTC.

This chain joins TRBV2 and TRBJ1-2; perhaps TRBD1 as D (6 bases). V dropped 5 bases and J dropped 4 bases, with 17 bases sitting between them. The germline V gene encodes CDR1 SNHLY and CDR2 FYNNEI. CDR3 length: 15 amino acids. The CDR3 nucleotides read TGTGCCAGCAGTTACGGAGAGGGGGGTCCCTATGGCTACACCTTC. This translates into CASSYGEGGPYGYTF.

J is TRBJ2-7 and V is TRBV2, with TRBD2 matching 7 bases. CDR1 SNHLY and CDR2 FYNNEI come from the germline V gene. V trimming: 6 bases; J trimming: 0 bases; junction bases outside the gene matches: 8. The CDR3 has 15 amino acids. The CDR3 DNA follows: TGTGCCAGCAGGGGCGGCGGGGGAAGCTCCTACGAGCAGTACTTC. Its translation is CASRGGGGSSYEQYF.

The rearrangement uses TRBV6-5 and TRBJ1-6; D remains ambiguous. The CDR3 is 15 residues long. The germline gives CDR1 MNHEY, CDR2 SVGAGI. Trimming pared 0 bases from V and 10 bases from J, leaving 13 bases between. The CDR3 here is CASSYSPSPESPLHF. In DNA form, the CDR3 reads TGTGCCAGCAGTTACTCGCCCAGTCCGGAGTCACCCCTCCACTTT.

The chain combines TRBV5-1 with TRBJ2-7, with TRBD1 as a possible D gene (6 bases). Germline CDR1 SGHRS, CDR2 YFSETQ. The ends were cut back, 4 bases at V and 2 bases at J, with 16 bases in the middle. This CDR3 is built from 15 residues. The CDR3 region is CASSRRSQGTYEQYF. In DNA form, the CDR3 reads TGCGCCAGCAGCCGGCGGTCCCAGGGGACCTACGAGCAGTACTTC.

V gene TRBV7-9 combines with J gene TRBJ2-7; a possible D gene is TRBD2 (6 bases). The V gene lost 3 bases and the J gene lost 6 bases, with 18 bases spanning the gap. CDR1 and CDR2 (germline): SEHNR, FQNEAQ (reference sequence). There are 15 residues in the CDR3. CDR3 bases: TGTGCCAGCAGCTTGACCTCGGGACTCTCTATCGAGCAGTACTTC. Protein sequence: CASSLTSGLSIEQYF.